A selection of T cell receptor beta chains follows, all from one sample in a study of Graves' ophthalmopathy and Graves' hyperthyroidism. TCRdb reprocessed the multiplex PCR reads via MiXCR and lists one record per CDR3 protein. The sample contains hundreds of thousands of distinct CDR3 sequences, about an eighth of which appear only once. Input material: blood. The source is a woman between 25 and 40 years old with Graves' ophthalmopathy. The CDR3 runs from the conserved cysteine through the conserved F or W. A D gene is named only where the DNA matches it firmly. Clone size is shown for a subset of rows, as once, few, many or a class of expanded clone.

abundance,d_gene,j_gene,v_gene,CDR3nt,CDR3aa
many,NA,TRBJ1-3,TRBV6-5,TGTGCCAGCAGTTACTCAGAAGGAGCCTCTGGAAACACCATATATTTT,CASSYSEGASGNTIYF
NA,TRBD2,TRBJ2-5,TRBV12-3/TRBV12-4,TGTGCCAGCAGTTGGACTAGCTCCGGGACTAGCGGGAGCTACAGGCAAGAGACCCAGTACTTC,CASSWTSSGTSGSYRQETQYF
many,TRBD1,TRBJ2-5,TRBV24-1,TGTGCCACCAGTGATTTACCGGGACAGCAAATCCAAGAGACCCAGTACTTC,CATSDLPGQQIQETQYF
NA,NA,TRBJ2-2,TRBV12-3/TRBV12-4,TGTGCCACCCGAGGGAGAGGGGAATACACCGGGGAGTTGTTTTTT,CATRGRGEYTGELFF
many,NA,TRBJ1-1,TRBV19,TGTGCCAGTAGTACGCCCAGTTGGACCCTGGGCACTGAAGCTTTCTTT,CASSTPSWTLGTEAFF
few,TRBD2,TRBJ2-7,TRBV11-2,TGTGCCAGCAGCCCCGCTAGCGGGAGGGCCTGGGAGCAGTACTTC,CASSPASGRAWEQYF
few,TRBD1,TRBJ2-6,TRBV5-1,TGCGCCAGCAGCTTGGGGGGGACCGGGACAGGGCCCTCTGGGGCCAACGTCCTGACTTTC,CASSLGGTGTGPSGANVLTF
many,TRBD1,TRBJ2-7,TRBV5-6,TGTGCCAGCAGCTTAGACAGGGAGTGGCACGAGCAGTACTTC,CASSLDREWHEQYF
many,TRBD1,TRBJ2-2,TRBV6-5,TGTGCCAGCAGTTCGGGACAGGGGAATACCGGGGAGCTGTTTTTT,CASSSGQGNTGELFF
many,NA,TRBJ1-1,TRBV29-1,TGCAGCGTATCTTGGGCGAACACTGAAGCTTTCTTT,CSVSWANTEAFF
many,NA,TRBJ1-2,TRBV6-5,TGTGCCAGCAGTTACGGCCTCCCCTATGGCTACACCTTC,CASSYGLPYGYTF
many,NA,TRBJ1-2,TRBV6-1,TGTGCCAGCAGTGAATCTACCGGCGGGAGGGGGTATGGCTACACCTTC,CASSESTGGRGYGYTF
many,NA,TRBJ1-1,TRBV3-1,TGTGCCAGCAGCCAGGCAGGGCTGAACACTGAAGCTTTCTTT,CASSQAGLNTEAFF
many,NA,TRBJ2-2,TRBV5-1,TGCGCCAGCAGCCCTAGGGAAAGCACCGGGGAGCTGTTTTTT,CASSPRESTGELFF
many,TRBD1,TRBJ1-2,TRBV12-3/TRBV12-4,TGTGCCAGCAGTCGTACAGGGGCACATGGCTACACCTTC,CASSRTGAHGYTF
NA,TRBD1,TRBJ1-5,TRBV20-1,TGCAGCGCTAGGGCTCCGGGACAGGGCGGGCCCCAGCATTTT,CSARAPGQGGPQHF
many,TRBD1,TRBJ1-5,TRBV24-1,TGTGCCACCAGTGAGACAGGGAGTCAGCCCCAGCATTTT,CATSETGSQPQHF
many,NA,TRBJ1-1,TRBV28,TGTGCCAGCAGATTAGAGGGGATCGGCACTGAAGCTTTCTTT,CASRLEGIGTEAFF
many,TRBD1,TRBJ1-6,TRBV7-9,TGTGCCGGACAGGGGGCCCAGGGGTATAATTCACCCCTCCACTTT,CAGQGAQGYNSPLHF
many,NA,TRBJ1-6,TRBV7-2,TGTGCCAGCAGCTTAGGCTCATCTGTGCCCCTCCACTTT,CASSLGSSVPLHF
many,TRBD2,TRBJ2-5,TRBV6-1,TGTGCCAGCAGTGAAGAAGTTCGACTAGCGGGAGGAGAGACCCAGTACTTC,CASSEEVRLAGGETQYF
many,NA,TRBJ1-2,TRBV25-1,TGTGCCAGCAGTGATAGAGCCGGGCCTCGGGGCTATGGCTACACCTTC,CASSDRAGPRGYGYTF